The 11 T cell receptor beta chains in this list originate from one sample, sequenced in a study of T cell clusters in autoimmune cytopenias. Roughly 38,000 genome equivalents of blood DNA were amplified for TRB. One tube held mixed TRB-A and TRB-B primer pools for touch-down PCR. TCRdb reprocessed the multiplex PCR reads, keeping one entry per CDR3 protein, no DNA. The repertoire table contains roughly 4,700 distinct CDR3 sequences. This sample also belongs to another study, concerning T cell repertoires in aging, cancer and after chemotherapy.

Sequenced input: peripheral blood. Every receptor here comes from a human donor in good health.

The chain uses TRBV12-3 or TRBV12-4 and TRBJ2-1; the TCRdb D gene call, TRBD2, has no DNA to confirm it. The CDR3 length is 16 residues. CDR3 region: CASSSVQAGGYNEQFF.

The chain is built from TRBV6-4 and TRBJ2-3; TCRdb calls TRBD1, which cannot be checked without DNA. Per the germline V gene, CDR1 is MRHNA and CDR2 is SNTAGT. CDR3 size: 11 residues. The CDR3 sequence: CASSTGDTQYF.

This chain joins TRBV18 and TRBJ1-6; the D call of TRBD1 rests on TCRdb alone, since no DNA is present to check it. CDR1 is KGHSH, CDR2 LQKENI, per germline. CDR3 size: 16 residues. The CDR3 sequence: CASSPPMTGGNSPLHF.

The rearrangement uses TRBV6-4 and TRBJ2-2; TCRdb's D call of TRBD1 is untestable without DNA. The CDR3 sequence is 15 residues long. CDR1 is MRHNA, CDR2 SNTAGT, per germline. The CDR3: CASSDSTGGTGELFF.

The V and J genes are TRBV11-1 and TRBJ2-2; TCRdb gives TRBD2 as the D gene, but with no DNA this cannot be confirmed. CDR1 SGHAT and CDR2 FQDESV come from the germline V gene (reference sequence). The CDR3 has 13 residues. CDR3 sequence: CASSFRGIGELFF.

Considering frequency, this clonotype is medium-sized (0.01 to 0.1%). J is TRBJ2-5 and V is TRBV5-6. Germline V gene lookup returns CDR1 SGHDT and CDR2 YYEEEE. This CDR3 region has 12 residues. Here the CDR3 reads CASSFSAETQYF. Full variable domain (rest looked up from reference TRBV5-6 and TRBJ2-5): DAGVTQSPTHLIKTRGQQVTLRCSPKSGHDTVSWYQQALGQGPQFIFQYYEEEERQRGNFPDRFSGHQFPNYSSELNVNALLLGDSALYLCASSFSAETQYFGPGTRLLVL.

The J gene is TRBJ1-1, the V gene TRBV6-5. Germline V gene sequence: CDR1 MNHEY, CDR2 SVGAGI. The CDR3 sequence is 14 residues long. CDR3 amino acids: CASSYRWGNTEAFF.

Judged by frequency, this clonotype is medium-sized. The V gene is TRBV13, the J gene TRBJ2-5. Germline CDR1 and CDR2: PRHDT and FYEKMQ (reference sequence). The CDR3 consists of 13 residues. This CDR3 reads CASSLRARETQYF.

The genes are TRBV6-2 or TRBV6-3 and TRBJ1-6. The length of the CDR3 is 13 residues. Germline V gene lookup returns CDR1 MNHEY and CDR2 SVGEGT. The CDR3 loop reads CASSYEEFSPLHF.

This clonotype ranks as medium-sized in terms of frequency. The chain combines TRBV19 with TRBJ2-4; TCRdb proposes TRBD1, but this gene call is untestable without DNA. Germline CDR1 and CDR2: LNHDA and SQIVND (reference sequence). CDR3 size: 16 residues. The CDR3 sequence: CASSIEVGTGGNIQYF. The entire variable domain, with the rest obtained from reference TRBV19 and TRBJ2-4, is as follows: DGGITQSPKYLFRKEGQNVTLSCEQNLNHDAMYWYRQDPGQGLRLIYYSQIVNDFQKGDIAEGYSVSREKKESFPLTVTSAQKNPTAFYLCASSIEVGTGGNIQYFGAGTRLSVL.

The CDR3 sequence is CASSLGAPKNIQYF. The rearrangement links TRBV12-3 or TRBV12-4 to TRBJ2-4. This CDR3 is 14 amino acids long.